A single sample is the source of the 18 T cell receptor beta chains below, sequenced in a study of early T cells in non-severe SARS-CoV-2 infection. One entry per CDR3 protein, called by TCRdb with MiXCR from the 5' RACE reads. This sample has over 25,000 distinct CDR3 sequences; about 4.6% occur once, and the top ten carry about 12%. Sequencing was performed on whole blood. Every receptor here comes from an adult who was a healthcare worker with PCR-confirmed SARS-CoV-2 infection or an uninfected control (not recorded which).

This clonotype occurred a few times. V and J are TRBV18 and TRBJ2-2, with D unclear. The CDR3 runs to 15 residues. The germline CDR1 and CDR2 sequences are KGHSH and LQKENI. Trimming cost V 2 bases and J 8 bases, with 15 bases left between them. The CDR3 DNA sequence: TGTGCCAGCTCACCATCACTTACTCCGGAGGGGGAGCTGTTTTTT. Its translation is CASSPSLTPEGELFF.

There are many counts of this clonotype. This chain uses TRBV5-1 with TRBJ1-3; TRBD1 matches at 7 bases. Germline lookup yields CDR1 SGHRS and CDR2 YFSETQ. The CDR3 sequence is 15 residues long. With V trimmed by 6 bases and J by 2 bases, 8 bases remained unmatched. CDR3 coding DNA: TGCGCCAGCAAGCTGGGACAGACGACTGGAAACACCATATATTTT. This translates into CASKLGQTTGNTIYF.

This clonotype was seen a few times. The rearrangement joins TRBV20-1 to TRBJ2-3; 10 bases align to TRBD2. This CDR3 is 17 amino acids long. CDR1 is DFQATT, CDR2 SNEGSKA, per germline (reference sequence). The V gene end was trimmed by 1 base and the J gene end by 4 bases; junction bases not matched to a gene: 11. The CDR3 is CSARVFGLAGVADTQYF. The CDR3 bases are TGCAGTGCTAGAGTCTTCGGGCTAGCGGGAGTCGCAGATACGCAGTATTTT.

This clonotype has only a few counts. The J gene is TRBJ2-7, the V gene TRBV5-5; D is perhaps TRBD1 (5 bases). CDR1 and CDR2 from the germline V gene are SGHKS and YYEKEE (reference sequence). The CDR3 is 15 amino acids. The V and J ends lost 0 bases and 3 bases respectively, with 13 bases between them. This CDR3 is CASSLEWQGFYEQYF. The CDR3 nucleotides read TGTGCCAGCAGCTTGGAGTGGCAGGGTTTCTACGAGCAGTACTTC.

This clonotype has more than one count but fewer than ten. This CDR3 reads CAISDGGGNQPQHF. The CDR3 DNA follows: TGTGCCATCAGTGATGGGGGGGGCAATCAGCCCCAGCATTTT. V is TRBV10-3 and J is TRBJ1-5, with D possibly TRBD1 on 5 matching bases. The germline gives CDR1 ENHRY, CDR2 SYGVKD. This CDR3 comprises 14 residues. Trimming stripped 3 bases from V and 2 bases from J, with 8 bases between.

Many counts were recorded for this clonotype. This chain links TRBV7-8 with TRBJ2-7, with a weak D call TRBD1 (6 bases). The CDR3 contains 12 residues. Trimming took 7 bases from V and 0 from J, leaving 7 bases between them. Germline CDR1 reads SGHVS; CDR2 reads FQNEAQ. The CDR3 DNA reads TGTGCCAGCAAGACAGGCTCCTACGAGCAGTACTTC. It yields the protein CASKTGSYEQYF.

This clonotype qualifies as medium-sized. The gene calls are TRBV18 and TRBJ2-7, with D unresolved. The germline gives CDR1 KGHSH, CDR2 LQKENI. V dropped 3 bases and J dropped 6 bases, with 9 bases sitting between them. This CDR3 has 12 residues. This CDR3 reads CASSPEVGEQYF. CDR3 DNA: TGTGCCAGCTCACCCGAAGTGGGCGAGCAGTACTTC.

This clonotype has only a few counts. V usage is TRBV20-1 and J usage is TRBJ1-4; D is ambiguous. CDR1 and CDR2 (germline): DFQATT, SNEGSKA (reference sequence). Trimming pared 1 base from V and 5 bases from J, leaving 14 bases between. CDR3 length equals 15 residues. The CDR3 spells CSARGFLPQNEKLFF. Written as DNA, the CDR3 is TGCAGTGCTAGAGGCTTTCTCCCCCAGAATGAAAAACTGTTTTTT.

At least ten counts were recorded for this clonotype. The chain recombines TRBV7-9 with TRBJ2-5, with 12 bases lining up with TRBD2. Germline loops: CDR1 SEHNR, CDR2 FQNEAQ (reference sequence). Trimming at V came to 4 bases and at J to 2 bases, leaving 8 bases not matched to a gene. The CDR3 is made up of 17 amino acids. The CDR3 reads CASSSRLAGDDQETQYF. As DNA, the CDR3 is TGTGCCAGCAGCTCGCGACTAGCGGGGGACGATCAAGAGACCCAGTACTTC.

This clonotype appeared a single time. The chain carries TRBV6-2 or TRBV6-3 and TRBJ2-4; a weak D match, TRBD1 (6 bases). From germline, CDR1 is MNHEY and CDR2 SVGEGT. CDR3 size: 15 residues. V was clipped by 5 bases and J by 1 base, with 12 bases between them. The CDR3 here is CASSEGGTAKNIQYF. CDR3 sequence (DNA): TGTGCCAGCAGTGAAGGGGGAACTGCCAAAAACATTCAGTACTTC.

This clonotype is medium-sized (0.01 to 0.1%). This chain links TRBV28 with TRBJ2-3; D unresolved. Trimming removed 5 bases at V and 4 bases at J, with 16 bases between. Germline CDR1 and CDR2: MDHEN and SYDVKM. This CDR3 is built from 15 residues. The CDR3 coding sequence is TGTGCCAGCAGTAGCCCGGCAACCCCTGCAGATACGCAGTATTTT. This sequence encodes CASSSPATPADTQYF.

This clonotype was observed at least ten times. The chain joins TRBV4-1 to TRBJ2-2, with D possibly being TRBD1 (5 bases). The CDR3 has 15 amino acids. Trimming stripped 0 bases from V and 4 bases from J, with 9 bases between. The V gene's germline CDR1 is MGHRA and CDR2 YSYEKL. In DNA form, the CDR3 reads TGCGCCAGCAGCCAAGATGACAGATCCACCGGGGAGCTGTTTTTT. Residues: CASSQDDRSTGELFF.

This clonotype was counted at least ten times. The V and J genes are TRBV7-2 and TRBJ2-7; 7 bases map to TRBD1. The V gene's germline CDR1 is SGHTA and CDR2 FQGNSA. The CDR3 has 14 residues. Losses at the gene ends were 6 bases for V and 4 bases for J; bases not matched to a gene: 9. CDR3 region: CASRRTGTVYEQYF. CDR3 coding DNA: TGTGCCAGCAGACGTACCGGGACAGTTTACGAGCAGTACTTC.

This clonotype showed up many times. V gene TRBV5-1 combines with J gene TRBJ2-1; perhaps TRBD2 as D (5 bases). V was clipped by 7 bases and J by 3 bases, with 20 bases between them. This CDR3 comprises 16 residues. Germline loops: CDR1 SGHRS, CDR2 YFSETQ. The CDR3 here is CASGLTAPRDYNEQFF. The CDR3 region has the DNA TGCGCCAGCGGGCTTACGGCTCCTCGGGACTACAATGAGCAGTTCTTC. Full variable domain (missing parts from reference TRBV5-1 and TRBJ2-1): KAGVTQTPRYLIKTRGQQVTLSCSPISGHRSVSWYQQTPGQGLQFLFEYFSETQRNKGNFPGRFSGRQFSNSRSEMNVSTLELGDSALYLCASGLTAPRDYNEQFFGPGTRLTVL.

This clonotype was seen ten or more times. This chain uses TRBV27 with TRBJ1-3; D perhaps matches TRBD1 (6 bases). V shed 6 bases and J shed 4 bases, with 16 bases lying between them. CDR1 and CDR2 from the germline V gene are MNHEY and SMNVEV (reference sequence). This CDR3 contains 15 residues. The CDR3 spells CASSPRGVGGNTIYF. As DNA, the CDR3 is TGTGCCAGCAGCCCAAGGGGGGTTGGCGGAAACACCATATATTTT.

This chain links TRBV19 with TRBJ2-1; 9 bases are a match to TRBD2. The CDR3 consists of 13 residues. Per the germline V gene, CDR1 is LNHDA and CDR2 is SQIVND (reference sequence). V was clipped by 3 bases and J by 9 bases; unmatched bases: 3. CDR3 nucleotides: TGTGCCAGTAGTATTAGCGGGAGTAGTGAGCAGTTCTTC. Translated: CASSISGSSEQFF.

This clonotype was observed at least ten times. This chain links TRBV28 with TRBJ1-5; D call uncertain. The germline V and J ends were trimmed by 2 bases and 10 bases, with 9 bases remaining between them. Germline V lookup: CDR1 MDHEN, CDR2 SYDVKM. The CDR3 contains 12 residues. The DNA of the CDR3 is TGTGCCAGCAGTTTAGTGGGGATCCCCCAGCATTTT. The encoded protein is CASSLVGIPQHF.

This clonotype has ten or more counts. The V gene is TRBV3-1, the J gene TRBJ1-1; a weak D match, TRBD1 (5 bases). Per germline, CDR1 LGHDT and CDR2 YNNKEL (reference sequence). CDR3 length equals 13 residues. Trimming pared 2 bases from V and 6 bases from J, leaving 10 bases between. CDR3: CASSQRGPAEAFF. The CDR3 nucleotides read TGTGCCAGCAGCCAACGGGGACCGGCTGAAGCTTTCTTT.